This T cell receptor beta chain was profiled in a study of T cell changes during pregnancy in multiple sclerosis. The CDR3 sequence is 14 residues long. V dropped 5 bases and J dropped 4; count of bases not matched to a gene: 7. Germline CDR1 is SQVTM and CDR2 is ANQGSEA. Using immunoSEQ multiplex PCR, the repertoire was profiled, and TCRdb retains in-frame clones only, with some absent. The sample shows fewer than 85,000 clones, 80% to 95% of them seen only once. This TCR derives from a female donor in good health, enrolled as a control in a pregnancy study. This chain links TRBV29-1 with TRBJ2-3, with TRBD1 matching 9 bases. The sample consisted of peripheral blood, taken in the first trimester of pregnancy. In DNA form, the CDR3 reads TGCAGCGTTTTCGGGACAGGGATTTCAGATACGCAGTATTTT. Translation: CSVFGTGISDTQYF.